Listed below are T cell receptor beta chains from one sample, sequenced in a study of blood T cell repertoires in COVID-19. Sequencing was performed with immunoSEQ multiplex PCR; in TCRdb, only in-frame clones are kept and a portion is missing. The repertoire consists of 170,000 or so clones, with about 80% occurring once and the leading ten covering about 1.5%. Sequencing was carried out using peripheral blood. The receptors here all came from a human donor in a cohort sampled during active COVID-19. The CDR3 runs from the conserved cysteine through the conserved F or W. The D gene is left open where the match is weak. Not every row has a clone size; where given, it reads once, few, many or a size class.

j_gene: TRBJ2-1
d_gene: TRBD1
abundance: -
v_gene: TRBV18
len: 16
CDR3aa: CASSSQRQGGTNEQFF
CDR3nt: TGTGCCAGCTCATCCCAAAGACAGGGGGGGACCAATGAGCAGTTCTTC

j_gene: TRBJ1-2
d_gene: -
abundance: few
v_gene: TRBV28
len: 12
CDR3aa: CASSQGNYGYTF
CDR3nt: TGTGCCAGCAGTCAGGGTAACTATGGCTACACCTTC

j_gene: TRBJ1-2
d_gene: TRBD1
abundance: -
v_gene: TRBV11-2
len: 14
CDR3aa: CASSSNRGRGGYTF
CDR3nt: TGTGCCAGCAGCTCCAACAGGGGGCGGGGTGGCTACACCTTC

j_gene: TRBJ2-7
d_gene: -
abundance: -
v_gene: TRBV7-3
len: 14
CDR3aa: CASSLTPGSYEQYF
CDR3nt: TGTGCCAGCAGCTTAACTCCGGGCTCCTACGAGCAGTACTTC

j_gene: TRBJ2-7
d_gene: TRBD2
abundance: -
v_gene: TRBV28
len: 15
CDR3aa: CASWGLAPGSYEQYF
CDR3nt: TGTGCCAGCTGGGGACTAGCTCCGGGGTCATACGAGCAGTACTTC

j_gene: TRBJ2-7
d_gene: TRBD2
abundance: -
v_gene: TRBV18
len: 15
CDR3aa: CASSRGTSGTNEQYF
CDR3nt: TGTGCCAGCTCCCGTGGGACTAGCGGAACGAACGAGCAGTACTTC

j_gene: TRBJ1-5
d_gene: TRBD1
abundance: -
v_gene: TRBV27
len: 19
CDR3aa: CASSSQGGTGGWSNQPQHF
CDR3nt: TGTGCCAGCAGTTCCCAGGGTGGGACAGGGGGGTGGAGCAATCAGCCCCAGCATTTT

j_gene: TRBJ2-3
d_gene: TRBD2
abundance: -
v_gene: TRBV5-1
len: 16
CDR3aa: CASSLAGRSGGDTQYF
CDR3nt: TGCGCCAGCAGCTTGGCCGGGAGGTCTGGCGGGGATACGCAGTATTTT

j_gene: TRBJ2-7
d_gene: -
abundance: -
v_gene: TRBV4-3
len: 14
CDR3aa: CASSQRGQTYEQYF
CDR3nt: TGCGCCAGCAGCCAACGCGGACAGACCTACGAGCAGTACTTC

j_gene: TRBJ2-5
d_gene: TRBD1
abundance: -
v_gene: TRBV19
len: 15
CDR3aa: CASTTQGQGWETQYF
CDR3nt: TGTGCCAGTACCACCCAAGGACAGGGATGGGAGACCCAGTACTTC

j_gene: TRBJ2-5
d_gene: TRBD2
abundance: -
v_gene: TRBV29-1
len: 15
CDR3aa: CSVVSGTSGQETQYF
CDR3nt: TGCAGCGTTGTTTCTGGGACTAGCGGACAAGAGACCCAGTACTTC

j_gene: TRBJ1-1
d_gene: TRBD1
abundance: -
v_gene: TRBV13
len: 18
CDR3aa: CASSLGPDRGPVDTEAFF
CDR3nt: TGTGCCAGCAGCTTAGGCCCGGACAGGGGGCCGGTTGACACTGAAGCTTTCTTT

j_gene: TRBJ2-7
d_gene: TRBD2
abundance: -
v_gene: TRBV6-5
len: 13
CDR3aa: CASRAGGPYEQYF
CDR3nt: TGTGCCAGCAGGGCGGGGGGCCCGTACGAGCAGTACTTC

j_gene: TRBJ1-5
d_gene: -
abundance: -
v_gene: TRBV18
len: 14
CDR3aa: CASSPREGNQPQHF
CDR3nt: TGTGCCAGCTCACCAAGAGAAGGCAATCAGCCCCAGCATTTT

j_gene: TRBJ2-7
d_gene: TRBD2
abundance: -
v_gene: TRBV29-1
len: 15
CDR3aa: CSVGVLGGRVYEQYF
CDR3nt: TGCAGCGTTGGAGTTCTCGGCGGGAGAGTCTACGAGCAGTACTTC

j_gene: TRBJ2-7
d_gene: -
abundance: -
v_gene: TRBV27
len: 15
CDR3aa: CASSFAAGNNYEQYF
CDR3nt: TGTGCCAGCAGTTTCGCGGCAGGGAACAATTACGAGCAGTACTTC

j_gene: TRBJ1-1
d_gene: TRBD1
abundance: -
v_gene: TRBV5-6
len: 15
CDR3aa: CASSLQGAYSTEAFF
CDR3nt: TGTGCCAGCAGCTTACAGGGGGCTTATAGCACTGAAGCTTTCTTT

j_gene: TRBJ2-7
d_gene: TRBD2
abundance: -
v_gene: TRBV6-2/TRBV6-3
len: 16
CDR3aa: CASSWPGLAGRYEQYF
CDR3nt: TGTGCCAGCAGTTGGCCTGGACTAGCGGGGCGCTACGAGCAGTACTTC

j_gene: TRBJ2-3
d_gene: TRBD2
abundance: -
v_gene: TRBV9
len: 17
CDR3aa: CASSVDTSGGHGDTQYF
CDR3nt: TGTGCCAGCAGCGTAGATACTAGCGGGGGGCATGGAGATACGCAGTATTTT

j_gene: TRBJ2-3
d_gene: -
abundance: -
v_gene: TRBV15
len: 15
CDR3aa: CATSPSPAGTDTQYF
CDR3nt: TGTGCCACCAGCCCATCCCCCGCAGGCACAGATACGCAGTATTTT

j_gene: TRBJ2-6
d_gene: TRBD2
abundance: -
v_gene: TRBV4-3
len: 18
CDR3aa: CASSQGSSGIPGANVLTF
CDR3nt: TGCGCCAGCAGCCAAGGTAGTAGCGGGATTCCTGGGGCCAACGTCCTGACTTTC

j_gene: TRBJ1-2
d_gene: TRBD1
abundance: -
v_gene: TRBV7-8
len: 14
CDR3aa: CASSLRDSNYGYTF
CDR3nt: TGTGCCAGCAGCTTGAGGGACAGCAACTATGGCTACACCTTC

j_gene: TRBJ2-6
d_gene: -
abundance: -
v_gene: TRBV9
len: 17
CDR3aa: CASSAPRVGVGANVLTF
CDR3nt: TGTGCCAGCAGCGCACCGAGGGTCGGGGTTGGGGCCAACGTCCTGACTTTC

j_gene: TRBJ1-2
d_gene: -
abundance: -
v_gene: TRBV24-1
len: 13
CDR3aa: CATSGRGNYGYTF
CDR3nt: TGTGCCACCAGTGGTAGGGGTAACTATGGCTACACCTTC

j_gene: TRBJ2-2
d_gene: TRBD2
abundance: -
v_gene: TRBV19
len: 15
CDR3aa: CASSSGRSNTGELFF
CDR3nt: TGTGCCAGTAGTAGCGGGAGGTCGAACACCGGGGAGCTGTTTTTT

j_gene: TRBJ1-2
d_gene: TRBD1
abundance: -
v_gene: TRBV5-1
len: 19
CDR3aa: CASGLTLRDREKLDYGYTF
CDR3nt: TGCGCCAGCGGCTTAACCCTCCGGGACAGGGAAAAATTGGACTATGGCTACACCTTC

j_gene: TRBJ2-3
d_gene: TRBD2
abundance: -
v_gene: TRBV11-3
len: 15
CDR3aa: CASSLTSGRSHTQYF
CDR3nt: TGTGCCAGCAGCTTGACTAGCGGGAGGTCTCATACGCAGTATTTT

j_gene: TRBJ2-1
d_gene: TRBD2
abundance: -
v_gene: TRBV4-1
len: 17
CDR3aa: CASSPQGGLASYNEQFF
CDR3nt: TGCGCCAGCAGCCCCCAAGGGGGACTAGCGAGCTACAATGAGCAGTTCTTC